Included here is one T cell receptor beta chain sequence, with context. The sample belongs to a study of blood T cell repertoires in COVID-19. Study-wide context: Researchers got acute and convalescent COVID-19 samples from the United States, Italy and Spain. T cells, B-cell-depleted T cells, or PBMCs provided the cDNA or gDNA that served as material.

This CDR3 has 14 amino acids. Germline assignment: CDR1 SGHDT and CDR2 YYEEEE. The germline V and J ends were trimmed by 4 bases and 8 bases, with 16 bases remaining between them. In the original processing: Counts of nucleated cells, estimated from reference gene primer amplification, were obtained. Sequencing was performed with immunoSEQ multiplex PCR; in TCRdb, only in-frame clones are kept and a portion is missing. That table furnishes V, J and clone size, whereas the DNA furnished D and trimming. The sample records 190,000 or so clones, around nine tenths being singletons. This chain uses TRBV5-6 with TRBJ2-1; D perhaps matches TRBD1 (6 bases). The receptor's source is a young woman who had recovered from COVID-19. Sample: peripheral blood. The CDR3 region is CASSGRTVLDEQFF. The CDR3 DNA reads as TGTGCCAGCAGCGGACGGACAGTCCTCGATGAGCAGTTCTTC.